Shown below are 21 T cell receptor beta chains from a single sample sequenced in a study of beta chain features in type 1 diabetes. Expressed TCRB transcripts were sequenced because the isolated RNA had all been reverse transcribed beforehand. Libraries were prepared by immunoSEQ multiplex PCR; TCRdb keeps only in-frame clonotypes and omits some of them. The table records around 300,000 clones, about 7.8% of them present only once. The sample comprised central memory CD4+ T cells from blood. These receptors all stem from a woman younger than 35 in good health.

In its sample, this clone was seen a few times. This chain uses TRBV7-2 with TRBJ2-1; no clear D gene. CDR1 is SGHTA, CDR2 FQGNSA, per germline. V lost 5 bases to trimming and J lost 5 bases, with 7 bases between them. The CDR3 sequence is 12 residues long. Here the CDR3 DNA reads TGTGCCAGCAGCCCCTCGAACAATGAGCAGTTCTTC. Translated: CASSPSNNEQFF.

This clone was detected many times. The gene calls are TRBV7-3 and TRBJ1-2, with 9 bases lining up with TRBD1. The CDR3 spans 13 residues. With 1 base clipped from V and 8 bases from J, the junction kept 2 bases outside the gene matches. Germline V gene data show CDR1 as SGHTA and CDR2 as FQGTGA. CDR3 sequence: CASSLRTGEGYTF. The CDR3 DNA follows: TGTGCCAGCAGCTTAAGGACAGGGGAGGGCTACACCTTC. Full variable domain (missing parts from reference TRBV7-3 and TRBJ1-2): GAGVSQTPSNKVTEKGKYVELRCDPISGHTALYWYRQSLGQGPEFLIYFQGTGAADDSGLPNDRFFAVRPEGSVSTLKIQRTERGDSAVYLCASSLRTGEGYTFGSGTRLTVV.

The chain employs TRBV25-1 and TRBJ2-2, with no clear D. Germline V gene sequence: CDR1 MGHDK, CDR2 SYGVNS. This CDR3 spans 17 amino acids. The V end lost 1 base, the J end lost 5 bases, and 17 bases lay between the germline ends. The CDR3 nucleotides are TGTGCCAGCAGTGAATCAGCCGCGCCCCGCCCAACCGGGGAGCTGTTTTTT. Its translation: CASSESAAPRPTGELFF.

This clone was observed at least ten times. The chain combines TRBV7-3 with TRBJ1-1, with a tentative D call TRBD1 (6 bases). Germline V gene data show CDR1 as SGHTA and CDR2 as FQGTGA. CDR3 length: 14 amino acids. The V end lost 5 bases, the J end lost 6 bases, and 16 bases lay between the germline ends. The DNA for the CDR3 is TGTGCCAGCAGCCAATCCGTCGGGGGCGCTGAAGCTTTCTTT. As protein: CASSQSVGGAEAFF.

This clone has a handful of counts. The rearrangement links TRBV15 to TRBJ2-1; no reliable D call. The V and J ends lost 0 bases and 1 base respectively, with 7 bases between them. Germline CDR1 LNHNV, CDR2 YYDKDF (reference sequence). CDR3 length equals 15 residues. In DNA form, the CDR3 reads TGTGCCACCAGCAGAGATAGTACTTCCTACAATGAGCAGTTCTTC. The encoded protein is CATSRDSTSYNEQFF.

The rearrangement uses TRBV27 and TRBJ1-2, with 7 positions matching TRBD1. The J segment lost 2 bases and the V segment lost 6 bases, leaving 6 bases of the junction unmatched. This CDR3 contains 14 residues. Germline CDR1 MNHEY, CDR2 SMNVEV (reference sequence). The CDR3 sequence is CASSPGRGNYGYTF. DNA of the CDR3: TGTGCCAGCAGCCCAGGCAGGGGGAACTATGGCTACACCTTC.

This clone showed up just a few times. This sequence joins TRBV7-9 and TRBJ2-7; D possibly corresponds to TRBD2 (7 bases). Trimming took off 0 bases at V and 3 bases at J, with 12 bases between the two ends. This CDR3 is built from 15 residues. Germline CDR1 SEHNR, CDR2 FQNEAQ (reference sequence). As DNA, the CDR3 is TGTGCCAGCAGCTTAGCGGCCGGGGGGCTCTACGAGCAGTACTTC. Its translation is CASSLAAGGLYEQYF.

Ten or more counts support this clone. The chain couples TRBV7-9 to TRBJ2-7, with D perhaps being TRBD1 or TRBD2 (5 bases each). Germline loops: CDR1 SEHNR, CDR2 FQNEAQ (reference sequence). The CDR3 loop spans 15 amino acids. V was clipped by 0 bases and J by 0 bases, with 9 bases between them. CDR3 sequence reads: CASSLARDLSYEQYF. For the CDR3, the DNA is TGTGCCAGCAGCTTAGCCAGGGACCTCTCCTACGAGCAGTACTTC.

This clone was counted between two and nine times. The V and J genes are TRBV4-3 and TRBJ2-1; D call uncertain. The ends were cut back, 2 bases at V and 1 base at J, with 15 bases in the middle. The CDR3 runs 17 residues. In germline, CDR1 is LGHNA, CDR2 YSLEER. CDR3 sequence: CASSQKPMGRSYNEQFF. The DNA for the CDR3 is TGCGCCAGCAGCCAAAAGCCGATGGGCAGGTCCTACAATGAGCAGTTCTTC.

CDR3 region: CASSSIQGRFSNYEQYF. The CDR3 nucleotides read TGTGCCAGCAGCTCTATACAGGGGCGCTTCTCTAACTACGAGCAGTACTTC. V and J are TRBV13 and TRBJ2-7; 7 positions match TRBD1. The germline V gene encodes CDR1 PRHDT and CDR2 FYEKMQ (reference sequence). Losses at the gene ends were 4 bases for V and 3 bases for J; bases not matched to a gene: 15. There are 17 residues in the CDR3.

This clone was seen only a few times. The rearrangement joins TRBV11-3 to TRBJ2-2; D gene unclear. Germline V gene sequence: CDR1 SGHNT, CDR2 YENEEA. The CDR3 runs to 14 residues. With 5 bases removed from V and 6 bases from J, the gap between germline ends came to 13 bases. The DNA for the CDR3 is TGTGCCAGCAGCGCCAAACGTGGTTCCGGGGAGCTGTTTTTT. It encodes CASSAKRGSGELFF.

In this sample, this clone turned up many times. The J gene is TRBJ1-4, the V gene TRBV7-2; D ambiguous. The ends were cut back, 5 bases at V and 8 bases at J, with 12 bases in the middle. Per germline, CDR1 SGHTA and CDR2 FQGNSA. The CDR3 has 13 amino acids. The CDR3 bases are TGTGCCAGCAGCGCGCGATCGGGGGAAAAACTGTTTTTT. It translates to CASSARSGEKLFF.

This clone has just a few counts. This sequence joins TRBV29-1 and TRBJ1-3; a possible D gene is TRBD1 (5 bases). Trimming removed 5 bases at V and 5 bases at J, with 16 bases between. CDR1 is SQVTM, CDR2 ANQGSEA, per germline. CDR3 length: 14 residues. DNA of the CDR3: TGCAGCGTTAAGAGCACAGGAGCTCGAAACACCATATATTTT. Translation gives CSVKSTGARNTIYF.

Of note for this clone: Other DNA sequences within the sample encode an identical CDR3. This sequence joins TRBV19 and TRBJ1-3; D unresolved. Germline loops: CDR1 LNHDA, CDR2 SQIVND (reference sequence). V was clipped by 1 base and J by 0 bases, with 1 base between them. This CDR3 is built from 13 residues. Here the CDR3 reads CASSIGSGNTIYF. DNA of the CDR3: TGTGCCAGTAGTATAGGCTCTGGAAACACCATATATTTT.

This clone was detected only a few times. The DNA for the CDR3 is TGTGCCAGCAGTGACAGGGGGAAAGGGGGCAATCAGCCCCAGCATTTT. It is translated as CASSDRGKGGNQPQHF. The chain employs TRBV5-6 and TRBJ1-5; TRBD1 matches at 9 bases. V dropped 5 bases and J dropped 2; count of bases not matched to a gene: 8. This CDR3 is built from 16 residues. Looked up from germline, CDR1 is SGHDT and CDR2 is YYEEEE. Drawing the rest from reference TRBV5-6 and TRBJ1-5, the complete variable domain is DAGVTQSPTHLIKTRGQQVTLRCSPKSGHDTVSWYQQALGQGPQFIFQYYEEEERQRGNFPDRFSGHQFPNYSSELNVNALLLGDSALYLCASSDRGKGGNQPQHFGDGTRLSIL.

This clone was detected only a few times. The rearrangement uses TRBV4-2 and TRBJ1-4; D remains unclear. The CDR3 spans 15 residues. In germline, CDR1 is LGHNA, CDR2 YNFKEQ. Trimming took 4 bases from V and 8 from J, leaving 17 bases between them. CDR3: CASSRLDGSSEKLFF. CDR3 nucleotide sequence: TGTGCCAGCAGCCGGTTGGACGGATCTTCGGAAAAACTGTTTTTT.

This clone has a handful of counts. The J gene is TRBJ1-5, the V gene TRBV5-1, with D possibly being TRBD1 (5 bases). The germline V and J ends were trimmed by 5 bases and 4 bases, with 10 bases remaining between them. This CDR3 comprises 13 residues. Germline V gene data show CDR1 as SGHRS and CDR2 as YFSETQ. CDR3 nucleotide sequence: TGCGCCAGCAGAATAGGGGAGAATCAGCCCCAGCATTTT. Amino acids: CASRIGENQPQHF.

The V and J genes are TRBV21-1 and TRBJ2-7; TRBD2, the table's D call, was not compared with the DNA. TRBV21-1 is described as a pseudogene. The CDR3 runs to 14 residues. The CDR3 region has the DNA TGTGCCAGCAGCAATAAGGGCGGGAGCCACGAGCAGTACTTC. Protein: CASSNKGGSHEQYF.

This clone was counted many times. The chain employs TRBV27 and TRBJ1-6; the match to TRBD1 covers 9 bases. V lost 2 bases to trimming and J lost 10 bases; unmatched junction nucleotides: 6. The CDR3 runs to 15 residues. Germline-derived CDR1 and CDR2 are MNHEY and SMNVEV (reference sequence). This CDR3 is CASSLVTGGLSPLHF. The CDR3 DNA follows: TGTGCCAGCAGTTTAGTTACAGGGGGCTTATCACCCCTCCACTTT.

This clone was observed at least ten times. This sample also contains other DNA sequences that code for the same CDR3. CDR3 residues: CAWSRQDTQYF. The DNA of the CDR3 is TGTGCCTGGAGTAGACAAGATACGCAGTATTTT. The V gene is TRBV30, the J gene TRBJ2-3; no clear D gene. This CDR3 spans 11 amino acids. V was trimmed by 2 bases and J by 5 bases, leaving 5 bases between them. From germline, CDR1 is GTSNPN and CDR2 SVGIG (reference sequence).

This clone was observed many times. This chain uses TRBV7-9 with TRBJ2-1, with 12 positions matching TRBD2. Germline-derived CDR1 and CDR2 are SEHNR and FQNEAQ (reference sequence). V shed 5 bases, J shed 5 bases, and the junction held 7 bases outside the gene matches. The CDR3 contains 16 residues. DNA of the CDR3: TGTGCCAGCAGCGCCCCCGGACTAGCGGGAAACAATGAGCAGTTCTTC. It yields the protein CASSAPGLAGNNEQFF.